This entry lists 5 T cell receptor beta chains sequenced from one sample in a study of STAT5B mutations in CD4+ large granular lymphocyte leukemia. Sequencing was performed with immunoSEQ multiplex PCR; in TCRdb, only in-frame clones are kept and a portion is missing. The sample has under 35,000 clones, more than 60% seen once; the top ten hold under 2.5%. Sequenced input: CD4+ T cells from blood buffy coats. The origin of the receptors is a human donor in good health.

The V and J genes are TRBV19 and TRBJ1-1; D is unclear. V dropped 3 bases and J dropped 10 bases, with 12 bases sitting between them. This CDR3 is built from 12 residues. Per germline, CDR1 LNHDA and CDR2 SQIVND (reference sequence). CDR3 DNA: TGTGCCAGTAGTATTAGAACAGCGAGAGCTTTCTTT. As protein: CASSIRTARAFF. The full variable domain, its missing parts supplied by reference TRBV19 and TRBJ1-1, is DGGITQSPKYLFRKEGQNVTLSCEQNLNHDAMYWYRQDPGQGLRLIYYSQIVNDFQKGDIAEGYSVSREKKESFPLTVTSAQKNPTAFYLCASSIRTARAFFGQGTRLTVV.

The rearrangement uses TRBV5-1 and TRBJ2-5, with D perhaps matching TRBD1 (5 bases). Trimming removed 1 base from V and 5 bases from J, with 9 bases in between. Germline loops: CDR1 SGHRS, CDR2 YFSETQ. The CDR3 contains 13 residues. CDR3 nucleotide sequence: TGCGCCAGCAGCTTGAGGGGTTGGGAGACCCAGTACTTC. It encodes CASSLRGWETQYF.

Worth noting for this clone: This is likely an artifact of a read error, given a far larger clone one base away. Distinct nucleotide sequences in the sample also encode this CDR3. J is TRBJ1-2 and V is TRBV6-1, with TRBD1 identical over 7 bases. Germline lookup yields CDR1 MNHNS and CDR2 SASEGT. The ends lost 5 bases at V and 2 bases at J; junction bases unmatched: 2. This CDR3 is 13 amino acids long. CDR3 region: CASSSTGNYGYTF. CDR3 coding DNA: TGTGCCAGCAGTTCGACAGGGAACTATGGCTACACCTTC.

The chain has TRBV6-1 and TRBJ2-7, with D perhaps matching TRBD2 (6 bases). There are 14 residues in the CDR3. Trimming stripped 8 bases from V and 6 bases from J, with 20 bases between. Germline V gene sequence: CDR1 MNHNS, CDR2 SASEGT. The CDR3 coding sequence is TGTGCCAGCCGGGGACTCCTAAGCTCCCCCGAGCAGTACTTC. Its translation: CASRGLLSSPEQYF.

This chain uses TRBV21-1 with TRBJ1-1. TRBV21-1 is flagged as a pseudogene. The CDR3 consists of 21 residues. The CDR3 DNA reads TGTGCCAGCAGCAAAGACCTACCTCCGGGGGAACAGGTAGGGGATTGCACTGAAGCTTTCTTT. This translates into CASSKDLPPGEQVGDCTEAFF.